This passage covers 16 T cell receptor beta chains from one sample sequenced in a study of Graves' ophthalmopathy and Graves' hyperthyroidism. Transcripts of RNA were the source for amplifying TCR beta CDR3 regions. Investigators did first-round RT-PCR with HTBI primers, then second-round multiplex PCR. TCRdb recomputed calls from the multiplex PCR reads with MiXCR, one row per CDR3 protein. Here the sample spans just over 400,000 distinct CDR3 sequences, around 21% being singletons. Sequencing input: peripheral blood. All receptors derive from a young woman with stable Graves' hyperthyroidism.

The chain combines TRBV18 with TRBJ2-5; no reliable D call. CDR1 is KGHSH, CDR2 LQKENI, per germline. Trimming took off 2 bases at V and 0 bases at J, with 7 bases between the two ends. CDR3 length: 14 residues. Here the CDR3 reads CASSPRVDQETQYF. CDR3 DNA: TGTGCCAGCTCACCAAGGGTCGACCAAGAGACCCAGTACTTC.

At least ten counts were recorded for this clonotype. The chain has TRBV30 and TRBJ1-1; D might be TRBD1 (6 bases). The CDR3 runs 14 residues. CDR1 and CDR2 from the germline V gene are GTSNPN and SVGIG (reference sequence). Between the trimmed V and J ends, which lost 2 bases and 11 bases, there was a span of 21 bases. DNA for the CDR3: TGTGCCTGGAGTCTTCTTCAAGGTGGGGGCACGGCTTTCTTT. Translation gives CAWSLLQGGGTAFF.

This clonotype has only a few counts. This chain connects TRBV20-1 to TRBJ1-3, with TRBD1 matching over 8 bases. J was trimmed by 3 bases and V by 0 bases; bases with no gene match: 7. This CDR3 has 16 residues. Germline CDR1 reads DFQATT; CDR2 reads SNEGSKA (reference sequence). In DNA form, the CDR3 reads TGCAGTGCTAGAGATTGGCAGGGGGCAATTGGAAACACCATATATTTT. This gives the protein CSARDWQGAIGNTIYF.

The sample holds many counts of this clonotype. The chain links TRBV12-3 or TRBV12-4 to TRBJ1-5; 7 bases map to TRBD1. The CDR3 has 16 amino acids. V lost 6 bases, J lost 0 bases, and 8 bases stayed unmatched. CDR3 in amino acids: CASSTRGGGSNQPQHF. The CDR3 DNA is TGTGCCAGCAGCACCAGGGGGGGGGGTAGCAATCAGCCCCAGCATTTT.

In its sample, this clonotype was seen many times. V gene TRBV18 combines with J gene TRBJ1-1; D remains unclear. The CDR3 covers 16 residues. Trimming took 0 bases from V and 2 from J, leaving 13 bases between them. Germline lookup yields CDR1 KGHSH and CDR2 LQKENI. CDR3 sequence: CASSPPVGHLNTEAFF. For the CDR3, the DNA is TGTGCCAGCTCACCACCTGTTGGGCATCTTAACACTGAAGCTTTCTTT.

This clonotype was seen repeatedly, ten times or more. This rearrangement joins TRBV5-1 to TRBJ2-7, with TRBD2 matching over 9 bases. CDR3 length: 16 amino acids. V lost 1 base to trimming and J lost 0 bases; unmatched junction nucleotides: 5. Looked up from germline, CDR1 is SGHRS and CDR2 is YFSETQ. This CDR3 reads CASSLKGLADSYEQYF. In DNA, the CDR3 is TGCGCCAGCAGCTTGAAGGGACTAGCAGACTCCTACGAGCAGTACTTC.

Many counts were recorded for this clonotype. The chain is built from TRBV27 and TRBJ1-1; 8 nucleotides agree with TRBD1. Trimming removed 6 bases from V and 7 bases from J; junction bases left unmatched: 7. CDR3 size: 13 residues. CDR1 is MNHEY, CDR2 SMNVEV, per germline (reference sequence). DNA of the CDR3: TGTGCCAGCAGCCCGGGACAGGAGTTTGAAGCTTTCTTT. Translated: CASSPGQEFEAFF.

This clonotype came up many times. This rearrangement joins TRBV2 to TRBJ1-1, with 7 nucleotides matching TRBD1. The germline V gene has CDR1 SNHLY and CDR2 FYNNEI. The CDR3 has 15 amino acids. Trimming at V came to 7 bases and at J to 0 bases, leaving 8 bases not matched to a gene. CDR3 in DNA: TGTGCCAGCACCACAACACAGGGGATGAACACTGAAGCTTTCTTT. It is translated as CASTTTQGMNTEAFF.

This chain links TRBV6-1 with TRBJ1-4; 7 nucleotides match TRBD1. The germline V gene encodes CDR1 MNHNS and CDR2 SASEGT. The CDR3 consists of 13 residues. Trimming removed 7 bases from V and 7 bases from J; junction bases left unmatched: 6. CDR3 region: CASNDRDLEKLFF. DNA of the CDR3: TGTGCCAGCAATGACAGGGATCTTGAAAAACTGTTTTTT.

This clonotype was counted a single time. J is TRBJ2-7 and V is TRBV11-2, with D possibly TRBD1 on 5 matching bases. Germline CDR1 is SGHAT and CDR2 is FQNNGV. The CDR3 length is 13 residues. Trimming removed 5 bases from V and 3 bases from J, with 11 bases in between. The CDR3 here is CASSGSQGYEQYF. In DNA form, the CDR3 reads TGTGCCAGCAGCGGCTCGCAGGGCTACGAGCAGTACTTC.

This clonotype showed up many times. The chain uses TRBV12-3 or TRBV12-4 and TRBJ2-3; weak D call: TRBD1 (5 bases). The CDR3 sequence is 13 residues long. V dropped 5 bases and J dropped 4 bases, with 10 bases sitting between them. The CDR3, as DNA: TGTGCCAGCAGTAGCACCAGGGCAGATACGCAGTATTTT. Its translation: CASSSTRADTQYF.

The rearrangement links TRBV27 to TRBJ2-4; a weak D match, TRBD1 (5 bases). Between the trimmed V and J ends, which lost 6 bases and 8 bases, there was a span of 14 bases. CDR3 size: 13 residues. In germline, CDR1 is MNHEY, CDR2 SMNVEV (reference sequence). This CDR3 reads CASRDAVGDIQYF. The CDR3 nucleotides read TGTGCCAGCAGGGATGCGGTAGGGGACATTCAGTACTTC.

This clonotype was recorded many times. The V and J genes are TRBV28 and TRBJ2-5; TRBD2 matches 8 bases. This CDR3 is 16 amino acids long. CDR1 MDHEN and CDR2 SYDVKM come from the germline V gene. Trimming at V came to 4 bases and at J to 0 bases, leaving 7 bases not matched to a gene. The CDR3 loop reads CASSSGLAVYQETQYF. CDR3 in DNA: TGTGCCAGCAGTTCCGGACTAGCAGTTTACCAAGAGACCCAGTACTTC. Together with reference TRBV28 and TRBJ2-5, the CDR3 gives the full variable domain: DVKVTQSSRYLVKRTGEKVFLECVQDMDHENMFWYRQDPGLGLRLIYFSYDVKMKEKGDIPEGYSVSREKKERFSLILESASTNQTSMYLCASSSGLAVYQETQYFGPGTRLLVL.

This clonotype was recorded many times. V is TRBV12-3 or TRBV12-4 and J is TRBJ1-2; the D is unclear. V lost 1 base, J lost 7 bases, and 16 bases lay in between. The CDR3 is 15 amino acids. DNA of the CDR3: TGTGCCAGCAGTTTAGAGGTGGGGTCGGTCTCTGGCTACACCTTC. This sequence encodes CASSLEVGSVSGYTF.

This clonotype was picked up many times. CDR3 sequence: CASSLVLSGGGEQYF. The CDR3 nucleotides are TGTGCCAGCAGCTTAGTTCTATCGGGAGGGGGCGAGCAGTACTTC. This chain uses TRBV11-2 with TRBJ2-7; 8 bases are a match to TRBD2. Trimming cost V 1 base and J 6 bases; bases outside gene matches: 8. CDR1 and CDR2 (germline): SGHAT, FQNNGV. The CDR3 loop spans 15 amino acids. The full variable domain, its missing parts supplied by reference TRBV11-2 and TRBJ2-7, is EAGVAQSPRYKIIEKRQSVAFWCNPISGHATLYWYQQILGQGPKLLIQFQNNGVVDDSQLPKDRFSAERLKGVDSTLKIQPAKLEDSAVYLCASSLVLSGGGEQYFGPGTRLTVT.

In this sample, this clonotype turned up many times. The CDR3: CASSNLRVGQPQHF. The CDR3 nucleotides are TGTGCCAGTAGTAATTTAAGGGTAGGTCAGCCCCAGCATTTT. The rearrangement joins TRBV19 to TRBJ1-5; no firm D call. The CDR3 spans 14 residues. Between the trimmed V and J ends, which lost 4 bases and 6 bases, there was a span of 13 bases. From germline, CDR1 is LNHDA and CDR2 SQIVND (reference sequence).